Included here is one T cell receptor beta chain sequence, with context. This sample is part of a study of monozygotic twins with inflammatory bowel disease. This CDR3 region has 16 residues. The germline CDR1 and CDR2 sequences are LGHNT and FRNRAP. Each TCR library used about 3,500 ng of total RNA. From its re-call of the 5' RACE reads, TCRdb lists each CDR3 protein once, without DNA. The sample's table shows 310,000 or so distinct CDR3 sequences. The sequence came from a human donor with ulcerative colitis or Crohn's disease, or a healthy co-twin of an affected twin (not recorded which). Sequencing was done on a sample of blood. This rearrangement joins TRBV12-5 to TRBJ2-3; the D gene TCRdb calls, TRBD1, cannot be checked with no DNA. The CDR3 reads CASGLVLGPVSDTQYF. The whole variable domain, remainder taken from reference TRBV12-5 and TRBJ2-3, is DARVTQTPRHKVTEMGQEVTMRCQPILGHNTVFWYRQTMMQGLELLAYFRNRAPLDDSGMPKDRFSAEMPDATLATLKIQPSEPRDSAVYFCASGLVLGPVSDTQYFGPGTRLTVL.